The 6 T cell receptor beta chains below were found in one sample sequenced in a study of T cell responses to AZD1222 COVID-19 vaccine. Only in-frame clones appear in the TCRdb table, and some are missing; sequencing was by immunoSEQ multiplex PCR. The repertoire includes approximately 180,000 clones, approximately 92% of them detected once, and more than 9% sits in the top ten. This specimen was peripheral blood, taken on day 0 of AZD1222 vaccination. Receptors were obtained from an adult in good health.

The chain has TRBV7-9 and TRBJ1-2, with D possibly matching TRBD1 (5 bases). The CDR3 consists of 16 residues. Germline V lookup: CDR1 SEHNR, CDR2 FQNEAQ (reference sequence). V lost 4 bases to trimming and J lost 10 bases, with 25 bases between them. The CDR3 DNA reads as TGTGCCAGCAGCTCAGATGACAGCAGGATCCAGCTGGACTACACCTTC. Amino acid sequence: CASSSDDSRIQLDYTF.

With respect to this clone: Other DNA sequences of this sample code for an identical CDR3. The CDR3 loop is CASGTGGEAFF. CDR3 nucleotides: TGTGCCAGTGGGACAGGGGGTGAAGCTTTCTTT. This sequence joins TRBV19 and TRBJ1-1; 11 bases fit TRBD1. The length of the CDR3 is 11 residues. Trimming removed 8 bases from V and 7 bases from J; junction bases left unmatched: 0. The germline CDR1 and CDR2 sequences are LNHDA and SQIVND (reference sequence).

The chain links TRBV4-1 to TRBJ1-6, with unresolved D. The CDR3 runs 14 residues. V was clipped by 3 bases and J by 7 bases, with 10 bases between them. Per germline, CDR1 MGHRA and CDR2 YSYEKL. CDR3 in DNA: TGCGCCAGCAGCCAGGCGGGGATAAATTCACCCCTCCACTTT. This encodes CASSQAGINSPLHF.

This rearrangement joins TRBV19 to TRBJ1-5; 8 nucleotides agree with TRBD1. This CDR3 is 15 amino acids long. Trimming cost V 9 bases and J 6 bases; bases outside gene matches: 13. In germline, CDR1 is LNHDA, CDR2 SQIVND (reference sequence). CDR3 nucleotide sequence: TGTGCCAGCCGAACGACAGGGGAAGGTATTCAGCCCCAGCATTTT. Translated: CASRTTGEGIQPQHF. The entire variable domain, with the rest obtained from reference TRBV19 and TRBJ1-5, is as follows: DGGITQSPKYLFRKEGQNVTLSCEQNLNHDAMYWYRQDPGQGLRLIYYSQIVNDFQKGDIAEGYSVSREKKESFPLTVTSAQKNPTAFYLCASRTTGEGIQPQHFGDGTRLSIL.

The chain carries TRBV7-8 and TRBJ2-3, with TRBD2 matching 7 bases. This CDR3 has 13 residues. CDR1 is SGHVS, CDR2 FQNEAQ, per germline. V trimming: 5 bases; J trimming: 6 bases; junction bases outside the gene matches: 5. The CDR3 DNA reads TGTGCCAGCAGCAAGGGACTATCGGATACGCAGTATTTT. This gives the protein CASSKGLSDTQYF.

The V call is TRBV5-1, the J call TRBJ2-1, with TRBD2 matching over 9 bases. Germline V gene lookup returns CDR1 SGHRS and CDR2 YFSETQ. The CDR3 is 17 residues long. J lost 3 bases, V lost 0 bases, and 7 bases had no gene match. CDR3: CASSLALAGSYYNEQFF. The CDR3 DNA is TGCGCCAGCAGCTTGGCGCTAGCGGGATCTTACTACAATGAGCAGTTCTTC.